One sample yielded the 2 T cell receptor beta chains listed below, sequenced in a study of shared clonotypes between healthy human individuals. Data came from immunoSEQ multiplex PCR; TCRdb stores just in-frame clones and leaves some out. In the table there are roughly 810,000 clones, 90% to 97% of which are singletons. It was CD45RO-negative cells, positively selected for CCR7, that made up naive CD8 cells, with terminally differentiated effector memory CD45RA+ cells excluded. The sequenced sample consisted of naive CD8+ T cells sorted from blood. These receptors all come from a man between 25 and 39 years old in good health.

The CDR3 protein is CASSDLGGSTDTQYF. CDR3 bases: TGTGCCAGCAGCGATCTTGGTGGTAGCACAGATACGCAGTATTTT. The rearrangement joins TRBV9 to TRBJ2-3; D is undetermined. Germline V gene lookup returns CDR1 SGDLS and CDR2 YYNGEE. The CDR3 is 15 amino acids. V dropped 3 bases and J dropped 0 bases, with 11 bases sitting between them. The full variable domain, with the rest looked up from reference TRBV9 and TRBJ2-3, is DSGVTQTPKHLITATGQRVTLRCSPRSGDLSVYWYQQSLDQGLQFLIQYYNGEERAKGNILERFSAQQFPDLHSELNLSSLELGDSALYFCASSDLGGSTDTQYFGPGTRLTVL.

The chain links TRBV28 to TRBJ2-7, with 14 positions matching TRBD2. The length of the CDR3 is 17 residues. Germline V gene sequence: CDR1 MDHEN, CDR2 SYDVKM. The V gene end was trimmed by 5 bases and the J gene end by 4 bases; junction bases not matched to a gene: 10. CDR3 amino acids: CASSQRLAGGPLYEQYF. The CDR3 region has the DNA TGTGCCAGCAGTCAGAGACTAGCGGGAGGGCCTTTGTACGAGCAGTACTTC.